Many counts were recorded for the clone carrying this T cell receptor (beta chain). What it binds is unknown. V lost 2 bases and J lost 1, with 18 bases in between. The CDR3 has 17 amino acids. Germline loops: CDR1 SGHDT, CDR2 YYEEEE. This entry belongs to a study of T-cell reconstitution after alpha-beta-depleted transplantation in children. Study-level results: Once a year had passed after transplant, T-cell counts and diversity came mostly from newly produced T cells.

Unique molecular identifiers featured in how the TCRbeta library was prepared. TCRdb reprocessed the PCR reads with MiXCR, giving one entry per CDR3 protein. The sample records about 120,000 distinct CDR3 sequences, more than 20% being singletons. Material: PBMCs, mostly from graft donor cells, obtained 180 days after TCRalphabeta/CD19-depleted stem cell transplant. The rearrangement uses TRBV5-6 and TRBJ1-2; tentative D call: TRBD1 (5 bases). The clonotype originates from a male patient aged 2-10 years who had a stem cell transplant for chronic granulomatous disease, so the T cells may come from the graft donor. The CDR3 region is CASSLRSGGRDNYGYTF. CDR3 nucleotide sequence: TGTGCCAGCAGCTTAAGGTCGGGTGGCAGGGATAACTATGGCTACACCTTC.